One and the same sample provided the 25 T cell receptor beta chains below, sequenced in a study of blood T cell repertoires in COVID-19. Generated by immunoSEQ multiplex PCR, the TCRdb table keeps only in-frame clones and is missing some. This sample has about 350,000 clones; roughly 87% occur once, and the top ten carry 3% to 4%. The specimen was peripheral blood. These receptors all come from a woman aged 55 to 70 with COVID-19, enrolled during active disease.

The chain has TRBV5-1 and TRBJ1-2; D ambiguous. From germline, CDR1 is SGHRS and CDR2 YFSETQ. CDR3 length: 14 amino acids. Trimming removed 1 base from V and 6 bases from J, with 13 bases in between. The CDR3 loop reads CASSLNSPWDGYTF. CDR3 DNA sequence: TGCGCCAGCAGCTTGAACAGCCCATGGGATGGCTACACCTTC.

CDR3: CASSMTGGLNTEAFF. The CDR3 region has the DNA TGTGCCAGTAGTATGACAGGAGGTTTGAACACTGAAGCTTTCTTT. V and J are TRBV19 and TRBJ1-1, with D perhaps matching TRBD1 (6 bases). Trimming took off 3 bases at V and 0 bases at J, with 11 bases between the two ends. The CDR3 is 15 residues long. Germline V gene data show CDR1 as LNHDA and CDR2 as SQIVND (reference sequence).

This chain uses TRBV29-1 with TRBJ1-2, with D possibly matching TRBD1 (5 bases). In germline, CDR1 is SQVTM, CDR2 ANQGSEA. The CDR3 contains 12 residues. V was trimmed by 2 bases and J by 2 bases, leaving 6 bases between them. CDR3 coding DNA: TGCAGCGTTGAAAACAGGAACTATGGCTACACCTTC. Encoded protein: CSVENRNYGYTF.

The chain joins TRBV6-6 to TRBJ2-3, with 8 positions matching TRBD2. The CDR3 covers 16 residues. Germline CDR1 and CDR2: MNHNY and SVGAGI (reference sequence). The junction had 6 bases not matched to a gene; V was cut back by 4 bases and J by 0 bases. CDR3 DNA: TGTGCCAGCAGTTCTCGGGGGGGCCGTAGCACAGATACGCAGTATTTT. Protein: CASSSRGGRSTDTQYF.

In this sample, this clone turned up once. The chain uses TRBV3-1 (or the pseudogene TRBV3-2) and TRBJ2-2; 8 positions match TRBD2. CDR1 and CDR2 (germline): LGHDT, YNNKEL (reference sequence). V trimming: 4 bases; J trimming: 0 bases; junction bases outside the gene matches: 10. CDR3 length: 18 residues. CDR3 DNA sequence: TGTGCCAGCAGCCCACTCGGGGGGGGACCATCGAACACCGGGGAGCTGTTTTTT. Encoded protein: CASSPLGGGPSNTGELFF.

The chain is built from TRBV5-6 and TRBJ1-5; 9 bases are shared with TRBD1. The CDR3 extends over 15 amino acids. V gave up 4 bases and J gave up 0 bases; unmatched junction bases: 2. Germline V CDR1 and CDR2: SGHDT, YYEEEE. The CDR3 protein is CASSKQGASNQPQHF. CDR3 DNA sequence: TGTGCCAGCAGCAAACAGGGGGCTAGCAATCAGCCCCAGCATTTT.

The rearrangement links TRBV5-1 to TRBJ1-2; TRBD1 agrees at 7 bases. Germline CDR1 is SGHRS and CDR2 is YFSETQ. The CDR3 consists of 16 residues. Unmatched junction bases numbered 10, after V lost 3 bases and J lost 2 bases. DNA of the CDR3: TGCGCCAGCAGCTCGTACAGGGGTTTTGAGAACTATGGCTACACCTTC. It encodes CASSSYRGFENYGYTF.

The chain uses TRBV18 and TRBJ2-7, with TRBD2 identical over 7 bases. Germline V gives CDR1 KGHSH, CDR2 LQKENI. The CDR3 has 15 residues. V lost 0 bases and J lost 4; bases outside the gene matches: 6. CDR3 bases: TGTGCCAGCTCACCACCGGCGGGGCGGGGGTACGAGCAGTACTTC. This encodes CASSPPAGRGYEQYF.

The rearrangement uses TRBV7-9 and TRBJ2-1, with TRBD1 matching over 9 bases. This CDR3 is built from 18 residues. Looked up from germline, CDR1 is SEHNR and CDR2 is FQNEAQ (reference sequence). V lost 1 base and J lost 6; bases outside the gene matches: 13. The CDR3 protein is CASSLVGIGTGRTNEQFF. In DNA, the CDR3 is TGTGCCAGCAGCTTAGTTGGGATAGGGACAGGGAGGACCAATGAGCAGTTCTTC.

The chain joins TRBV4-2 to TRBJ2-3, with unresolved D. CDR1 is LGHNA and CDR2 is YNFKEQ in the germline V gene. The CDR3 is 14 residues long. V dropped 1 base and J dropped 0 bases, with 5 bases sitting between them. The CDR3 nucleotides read TGTGCCAGCAGCCAAGCCTTTAGCACAGATACGCAGTATTTT. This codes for CASSQAFSTDTQYF.

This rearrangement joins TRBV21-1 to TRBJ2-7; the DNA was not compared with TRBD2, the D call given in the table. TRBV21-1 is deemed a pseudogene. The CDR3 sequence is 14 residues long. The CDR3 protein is CASSPGRGDYEQYF. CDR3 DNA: TGTGCCAGCAGCCCAGGGAGGGGGGACTACGAGCAGTACTTC.

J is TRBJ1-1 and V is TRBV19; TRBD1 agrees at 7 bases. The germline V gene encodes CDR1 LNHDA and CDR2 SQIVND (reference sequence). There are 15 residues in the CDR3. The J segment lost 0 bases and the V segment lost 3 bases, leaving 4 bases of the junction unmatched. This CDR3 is CASSIPGGLNTEAFF. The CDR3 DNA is TGTGCCAGTAGTATTCCAGGGGGGTTGAACACTGAAGCTTTCTTT.

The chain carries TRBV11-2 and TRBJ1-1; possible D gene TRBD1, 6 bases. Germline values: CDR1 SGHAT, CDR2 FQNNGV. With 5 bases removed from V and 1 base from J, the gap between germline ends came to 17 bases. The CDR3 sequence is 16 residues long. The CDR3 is CASSPRSQGQNTEAFF. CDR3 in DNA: TGTGCCAGCAGCCCAAGATCCCAGGGACAGAACACTGAAGCTTTCTTT.

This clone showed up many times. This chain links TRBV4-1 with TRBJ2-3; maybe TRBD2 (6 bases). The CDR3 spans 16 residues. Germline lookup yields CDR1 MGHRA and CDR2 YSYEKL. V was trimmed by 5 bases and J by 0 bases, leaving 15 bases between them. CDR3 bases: TGCGCCAGCAGCGGGTGGGACTTCTTTAGCACAGATACGCAGTATTTT. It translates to CASSGWDFFSTDTQYF.

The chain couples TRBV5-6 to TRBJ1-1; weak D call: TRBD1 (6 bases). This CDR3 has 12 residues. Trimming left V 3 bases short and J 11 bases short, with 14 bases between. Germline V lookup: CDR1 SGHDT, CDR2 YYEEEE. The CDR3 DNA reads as TGTGCCAGCAGCTACAGGGCCCAGGGGGCTTTCTTT. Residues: CASSYRAQGAFF.

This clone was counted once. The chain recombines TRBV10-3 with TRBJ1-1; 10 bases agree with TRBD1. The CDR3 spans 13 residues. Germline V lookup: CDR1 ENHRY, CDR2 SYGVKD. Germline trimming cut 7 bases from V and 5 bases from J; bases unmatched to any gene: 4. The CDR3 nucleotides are TGTGCCATCACTAAGGACAGGGGGACTGAAGCTTTCTTT. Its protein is CAITKDRGTEAFF.

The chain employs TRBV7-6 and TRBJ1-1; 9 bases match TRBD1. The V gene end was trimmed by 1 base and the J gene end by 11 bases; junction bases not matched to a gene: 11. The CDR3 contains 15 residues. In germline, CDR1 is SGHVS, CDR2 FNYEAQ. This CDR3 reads CASSLVGGLQGAAFF. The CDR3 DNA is TGTGCCAGCAGCTTAGTGGGAGGATTACAGGGGGCGGCTTTCTTT.

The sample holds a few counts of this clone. The CDR3 region is CASSPGVWGYTF. In DNA form, the CDR3 reads TGTGCCAGCAGTCCGGGGGTCTGGGGCTACACCTTC. This rearrangement joins TRBV2 to TRBJ1-2; possibly TRBD1 for D (5 bases). In germline, CDR1 is SNHLY, CDR2 FYNNEI. This CDR3 has 12 residues. Trimming cost V 5 bases and J 8 bases, with 12 bases left between them.

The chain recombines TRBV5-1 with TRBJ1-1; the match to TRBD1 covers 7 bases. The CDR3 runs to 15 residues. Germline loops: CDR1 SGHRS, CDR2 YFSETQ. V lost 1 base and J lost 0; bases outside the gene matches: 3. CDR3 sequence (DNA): TGCGCCAGCAGCTTGTTGACAGGGATGAACACTGAAGCTTTCTTT. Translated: CASSLLTGMNTEAFF. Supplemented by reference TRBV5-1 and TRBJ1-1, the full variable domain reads KAGVTQTPRYLIKTRGQQVTLSCSPISGHRSVSWYQQTPGQGLQFLFEYFSETQRNKGNFPGRFSGRQFSNSRSEMNVSTLELGDSALYLCASSLLTGMNTEAFFGQGTRLTVV.

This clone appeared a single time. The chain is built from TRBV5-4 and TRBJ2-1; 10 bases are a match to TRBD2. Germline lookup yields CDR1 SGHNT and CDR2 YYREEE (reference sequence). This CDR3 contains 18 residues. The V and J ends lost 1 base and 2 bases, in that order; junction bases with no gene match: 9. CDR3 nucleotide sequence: TGTGCCAGCAGCTTGTTTGCAGCGGGGGGGCGAACCTACAATGAGCAGTTCTTC. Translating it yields CASSLFAAGGRTYNEQFF.

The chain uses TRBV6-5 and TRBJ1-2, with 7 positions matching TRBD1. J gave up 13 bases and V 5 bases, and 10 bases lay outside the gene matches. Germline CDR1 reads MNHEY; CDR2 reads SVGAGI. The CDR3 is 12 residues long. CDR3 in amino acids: CASSPPTGTGTF. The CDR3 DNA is TGTGCCAGCAGTCCACCGACAGGGACCGGCACCTTC.

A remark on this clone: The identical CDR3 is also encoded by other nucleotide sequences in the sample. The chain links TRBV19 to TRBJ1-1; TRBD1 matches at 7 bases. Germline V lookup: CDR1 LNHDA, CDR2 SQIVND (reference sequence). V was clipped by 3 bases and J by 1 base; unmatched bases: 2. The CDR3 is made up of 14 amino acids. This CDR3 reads CASSMTGRNTEAFF. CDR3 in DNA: TGTGCCAGTAGTATGACAGGGAGGAACACTGAAGCTTTCTTT.

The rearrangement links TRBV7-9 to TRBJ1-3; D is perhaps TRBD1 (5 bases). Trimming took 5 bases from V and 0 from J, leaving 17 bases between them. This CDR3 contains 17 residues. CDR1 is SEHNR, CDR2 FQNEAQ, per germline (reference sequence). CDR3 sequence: CASSPRGGGRSGNTIYF. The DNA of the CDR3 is TGTGCCAGCAGCCCTAGGGGTGGCGGACGCTCTGGAAACACCATATATTTT.

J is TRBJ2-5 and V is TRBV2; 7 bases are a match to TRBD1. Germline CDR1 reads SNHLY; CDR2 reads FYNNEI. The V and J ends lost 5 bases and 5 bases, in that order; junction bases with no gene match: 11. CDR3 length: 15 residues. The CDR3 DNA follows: TGTGCCAGCAGTAGACAGGGTCCCGTCGGGGAGACCCAGTACTTC. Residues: CASSRQGPVGETQYF.

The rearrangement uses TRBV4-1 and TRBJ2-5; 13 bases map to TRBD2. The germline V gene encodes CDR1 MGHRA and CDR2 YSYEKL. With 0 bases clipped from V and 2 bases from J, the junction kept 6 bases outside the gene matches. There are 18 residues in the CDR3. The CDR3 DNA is TGCGCCAGCAGCCAAGATCGACTAGCGGGGGGCGGGCAAGAGACCCAGTACTTC. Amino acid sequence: CASSQDRLAGGGQETQYF.